These 21 T cell receptor beta chains share one sample of origin, sequenced in a study of response to subunit inactivated influenza vaccine (dated by TCRdb to 2016 to 2018). Libraries were prepared through RT-PCR. The reads were generated on an Illumina HiSeq 2500. The public reads were quality trimmed at Q25 with fastp and then assembled into clones with MiXCR by TCRdb, keeping productive beta chains. Records with the same CDR3 protein are collapsed into one entry carrying the most frequent genes and DNA. Across this sample there are 450,000 to 700,000 distinct CDR3 sequences, with 13% to 15% seen only once. Clones ranked in the top ten supply 8.5% to 14% of the sample. This sample comprised PBMCs from blood, obtained roughly 12 days after vaccination. Receptor source: a man in his forties or fifties who received an inactivated influenza vaccine. Donor details come from another sample of the same person, matched by shared clones.

The chain links TRBV9 to TRBJ2-2; D gene uncertain. V was shortened by 0 bases and J by 4 bases, with 13 bases between the two germline ends. This CDR3 spans 16 amino acids. Germline V CDR1 and CDR2: SGDLS, YYNGEE. The CDR3 spells CASSVAGLVATGELFF. The CDR3, as DNA: TGTGCCAGCAGCGTAGCTGGGCTAGTAGCCACCGGGGAGCTGTTTTTT.

This clonotype was detected a few times. The rearrangement links TRBV11-2 to TRBJ2-1; either TRBD1 or TRBD2 may fit D (5 bases each). V was clipped by 5 bases and J by 6 bases, with 14 bases between them. CDR1 is SGHAT and CDR2 is FQNNGV in the germline V gene. The CDR3 consists of 14 residues. The CDR3 coding sequence is TGTGCCAGCAGCCCCCGCCAGAGGGGCAATGAGCAGTTCTTC. Translated: CASSPRQRGNEQFF.

This clonotype was recorded a few times. The chain links TRBV6-2 or TRBV6-3 to TRBJ1-5; D not resolved. The CDR3 is 13 residues long. Trimming stripped 8 bases from V and 0 bases from J, with 8 bases between. Germline assignment: CDR1 MNHEY and CDR2 SVGEGT. The CDR3 loop reads CASGSHSNQPQHF. The CDR3 DNA sequence: TGTGCCAGCGGGAGCCATAGCAATCAGCCCCAGCATTTT.

This clonotype appeared a few times. This chain joins TRBV24-1 and TRBJ2-1; D is unclear. The ends were cut back, 1 base at V and 2 bases at J, with 5 bases in the middle. Germline-derived CDR1 and CDR2 are KGHDR and SFDVKD. CDR3 length: 14 residues. CDR3 nucleotide sequence: TGTGCCACCAGTGATTTTAATACCTACAATGAGCAGTTCTTC. This gives the protein CATSDFNTYNEQFF.

The chain carries TRBV5-1 and TRBJ1-4, with D possibly TRBD1 on 5 matching bases. This CDR3 has 17 amino acids. Germline V gene data show CDR1 as SGHRS and CDR2 as YFSETQ. Trimming removed 0 bases from V and 8 bases from J, with 20 bases in between. CDR3 residues: CASSLVAGRAGGEKLFF. CDR3 nucleotides: TGCGCCAGCAGCTTGGTGGCAGGGCGGGCTGGAGGCGAAAAACTGTTTTTT.

At least ten counts were recorded for this clonotype. The gene calls are TRBV5-1 and TRBJ2-5; weak D call: TRBD1 (5 bases). The CDR3 has 13 amino acids. Germline V CDR1 and CDR2: SGHRS, YFSETQ. Trimming left V 4 bases short and J 2 bases short, with 9 bases between. CDR3 sequence (DNA): TGCGCCAGCAGCGTCCAGGGTCAAGAGACCCAGTACTTC. The encoded protein is CASSVQGQETQYF.

The rearrangement links TRBV4-3 to TRBJ2-3; 7 nucleotides agree with TRBD2. From germline, CDR1 is LGHNA and CDR2 YSLEER. The J segment lost 4 bases and the V segment lost 4 bases, leaving 5 bases of the junction unmatched. This CDR3 contains 14 residues. CDR3 in amino acids: CASSRIAGADTQYF. The CDR3 nucleotides are TGCGCCAGCAGCCGAATAGCGGGCGCAGATACGCAGTATTTT.

The chain combines TRBV4-3 with TRBJ2-3, with D unresolved. Germline assignment: CDR1 LGHNA and CDR2 YSLEER. The V gene lost 6 bases and the J gene lost 2 bases, with 12 bases spanning the gap. This CDR3 is 14 amino acids long. In DNA form, the CDR3 reads TGCGCCAGCAGTCGAAGGGTTACCACAGATACGCAGTATTTT. Translated: CASSRRVTTDTQYF.

This clonotype was seen a few times. This rearrangement joins TRBV5-1 to TRBJ2-1; 12 bases match TRBD2. In germline, CDR1 is SGHRS, CDR2 YFSETQ. The ends lost 1 base at V and 6 bases at J; junction bases unmatched: 5. This CDR3 spans 16 amino acids. CDR3 coding DNA: TGCGCCAGCAGCTTGAGGGAGACTAGCGGGAGCAATGAGCAGTTCTTC. Translated: CASSLRETSGSNEQFF.

Ten or more counts support this clonotype. This chain connects TRBV13 to TRBJ2-5, with D perhaps matching TRBD2 (6 bases). CDR1 is PRHDT and CDR2 is FYEKMQ in the germline V gene (reference sequence). The V gene lost 6 bases and the J gene lost 2 bases, with 13 bases spanning the gap. This CDR3 region has 14 residues. The CDR3 DNA is TGTGCCAGCAGTCACCGGGACTTACAAGAGACCCAGTACTTC. It yields the protein CASSHRDLQETQYF.

The chain uses TRBV3-1 and TRBJ2-1, with D perhaps matching TRBD2 (5 bases). Germline V gene data show CDR1 as LGHDT and CDR2 as YNNKEL (reference sequence). V was trimmed by 1 base and J by 0 bases, leaving 7 bases between them. The CDR3 loop spans 15 amino acids. In DNA, the CDR3 is TGTGCCAGCAGCCAAGGAGCGGTCTCCTACAATGAGCAGTTCTTC. Translated: CASSQGAVSYNEQFF.

This clonotype was seen only a few times. The chain links TRBV5-1 to TRBJ2-3; 10 bases match TRBD2. Trimming took 4 bases from V and 1 from J; bases not matched to a gene: 6. This CDR3 has 16 amino acids. Looked up from germline, CDR1 is SGHRS and CDR2 is YFSETQ. The CDR3 region is CASSRVAGGGTDTQYF. The CDR3 region has the DNA TGCGCCAGCAGCCGAGTAGCGGGAGGTGGCACAGATACGCAGTATTTT.

This clonotype was counted a few times. The genes are TRBV5-1 and TRBJ2-1; D not certain. Germline V CDR1 and CDR2: SGHRS, YFSETQ. The CDR3 extends over 13 amino acids. The germline V and J ends were trimmed by 0 bases and 5 bases, with 6 bases remaining between them. The CDR3 bases are TGCGCCAGCAGCTTGGAGGTACACAATGAGCAGTTCTTC. Protein: CASSLEVHNEQFF.

Only a few counts were recorded for this clonotype. This sequence joins TRBV5-1 and TRBJ2-7; D gene unclear. V was trimmed by 5 bases and J by 3 bases, leaving 12 bases between them. The length of the CDR3 is 13 residues. CDR1 is SGHRS and CDR2 is YFSETQ in the germline V gene. CDR3 protein: CASSFRRNYEQYF. The CDR3 DNA reads as TGCGCCAGCAGTTTTCGGAGAAACTACGAGCAGTACTTC.

In its sample, this clonotype was seen a few times. The chain couples TRBV4-3 to TRBJ2-2; the D gene is possibly TRBD2 (5 bases). CDR3 length: 14 residues. V dropped 3 bases and J dropped 4 bases, with 9 bases sitting between them. The V gene's germline CDR1 is LGHNA and CDR2 YSLEER. This CDR3 is CASSQAEGTGELFF. The CDR3 coding sequence is TGCGCCAGCAGCCAGGCCGAGGGCACCGGGGAGCTGTTTTTT.

This clonotype has just a few counts. Written as DNA, the CDR3 is TGTGCCAGTAGTTGGGACAGTGGGAACACCGGGGAGCTGTTTTTT. Translated: CASSWDSGNTGELFF. The chain combines TRBV19 with TRBJ2-2; TRBD1 agrees at 7 bases. Germline CDR1 LNHDA, CDR2 SQIVND (reference sequence). With 5 bases clipped from V and 1 base from J, the junction kept 4 bases outside the gene matches. This CDR3 is built from 15 residues.

V and J are TRBV5-5 and TRBJ1-4; 9 bases are shared with TRBD1. Trimming removed 4 bases from V and 8 bases from J; junction bases left unmatched: 9. Germline V lookup: CDR1 SGHKS, CDR2 YYEKEE (reference sequence). The CDR3 is 15 residues long. As DNA, the CDR3 is TGTGCCAGCAGCCCTACGACAGGGGGTTCCGAAAAACTGTTTTTT. This encodes CASSPTTGGSEKLFF.

V and J are TRBV10-3 and TRBJ2-5; TRBD1 aligns across 10 bases. This CDR3 contains 15 residues. V lost 3 bases and J lost 4; bases outside the gene matches: 5. Germline CDR1 ENHRY, CDR2 SYGVKD. DNA of the CDR3: TGTGCCATCAGTGAAACCGGGACAGGGGTAGAGACCCAGTACTTC. It encodes CAISETGTGVETQYF.

This clonotype has a handful of counts. The chain employs TRBV20-1 and TRBJ1-2; D is perhaps TRBD1 (5 bases). Germline CDR1 and CDR2: DFQATT and SNEGSKA (reference sequence). Trimming removed 0 bases from V and 5 bases from J, with 13 bases in between. This CDR3 has 14 residues. The CDR3 is CSAREGRNWYGYTF. In DNA, the CDR3 is TGCAGTGCTAGAGAGGGACGCAACTGGTATGGCTACACCTTC.

This clonotype occurred many times. The chain is built from TRBV7-2 and TRBJ2-7; unclear D gene. The germline V gene has CDR1 SGHTA and CDR2 FQGNSA. Trimming took 1 base from V and 8 from J, leaving 9 bases between them. This CDR3 region has 12 residues. The CDR3 loop is CASSLEMGQQYF. CDR3 sequence (DNA): TGTGCCAGCAGCTTAGAGATGGGCCAGCAGTACTTC.

Only a few counts were recorded for this clonotype. CDR3 amino acids: CASSSPTHNYGYTF. CDR3 nucleotide sequence: TGTGCCAGCAGCTCCCCGACTCACAACTATGGCTACACCTTC. The gene calls are TRBV5-5 and TRBJ1-2; no reliable D call. The CDR3 spans 14 residues. V was pared by 3 bases and J by 2 bases, with 11 bases between. Per the germline V gene, CDR1 is SGHKS and CDR2 is YYEKEE (reference sequence).